The rows below give T cell receptor beta chains drawn from one sample of a study of beta chain features in type 1 diabetes. Only in-frame clones appear in the TCRdb table, and some are missing; sequencing was by immunoSEQ multiplex PCR. The sample consists of hundreds of thousands of clones, over 9.5% of them appearing once. What was sequenced was naive CD4+ T cells from blood. The receptor set was obtained from a man between 18 and 35 years old in good health. Each CDR3 is given without its conserved first and last residue. Not every row has a clone size; where given, it reads once, few, many or a size class.

v_call: TRBV28; clone_size: few; cdr3_aa: ASSYGRASGYNEQF
v_call: TRBV5-1; clone_size: few; cdr3_aa: ASSLGQYTDTQY
v_call: TRBV7-2; clone_size: -; cdr3_aa: ASSPGVPDVQSAF
v_call: TRBV6-5; clone_size: few; cdr3_aa: ASSYKSYTEAF
v_call: TRBV30; clone_size: -; cdr3_aa: AWSSRREHSPLH
v_call: TRBV7-2; clone_size: few; cdr3_aa: ASSGYRGRNEKLF
v_call: TRBV28; clone_size: -; cdr3_aa: ASSLKRGNQPQH
v_call: TRBV7-8; clone_size: few; cdr3_aa: ASSLNRRTYEQY
v_call: TRBV29-1; clone_size: -; cdr3_aa: SVELRGREAYNEQF
v_call: TRBV10-3; clone_size: -; cdr3_aa: AISEGDGSGAF
v_call: TRBV6-1; clone_size: -; cdr3_aa: ASSSTRNGQETQY
v_call: TRBV11-2; clone_size: few; cdr3_aa: ASRFSGTASYEQY
v_call: TRBV28; clone_size: -; cdr3_aa: ASSLRPRETQY
v_call: TRBV25-1; clone_size: -; cdr3_aa: ASSELDRGFDGYT
v_call: TRBV5-1; clone_size: -; cdr3_aa: ASSLDGRGLDEQF
v_call: TRBV9; clone_size: -; cdr3_aa: ASSLTWGSTDTQY
v_call: TRBV5-4; clone_size: -; cdr3_aa: ASSPGVRVEQY
v_call: TRBV4-3; clone_size: few; cdr3_aa: ASSQEINGGELF
v_call: TRBV29-1; clone_size: few; cdr3_aa: SVRSPGVGYGYT
v_call: TRBV18; clone_size: few; cdr3_aa: ASSPQGPSSYNEQF
v_call: TRBV30; clone_size: few; cdr3_aa: AWSGQGRYEQY
v_call: TRBV18; clone_size: few; cdr3_aa: ASSPRNRGDEQY
v_call: TRBV7-2; clone_size: few; cdr3_aa: ASSLVAGDTGELF
v_call: TRBV7-3; clone_size: -; cdr3_aa: ASSQARNTEAF
v_call: TRBV7-9; clone_size: -; cdr3_aa: ASSIIRLAEQETQY
v_call: TRBV4-2; clone_size: -; cdr3_aa: ASSAGVSTDTQY
v_call: TRBV5-4; clone_size: -; cdr3_aa: ASSPLSSTDTQY
v_call: TRBV7-2; clone_size: -; cdr3_aa: ASSLVADYTDTQY
v_call: TRBV9; clone_size: -; cdr3_aa: ASSSGTGDEKLF
v_call: TRBV7-2; clone_size: -; cdr3_aa: ASSPAIGTQY
v_call: TRBV18; clone_size: few; cdr3_aa: ASSPDTGNTEAF
v_call: TRBV28; clone_size: few; cdr3_aa: AIEGAPAEAF